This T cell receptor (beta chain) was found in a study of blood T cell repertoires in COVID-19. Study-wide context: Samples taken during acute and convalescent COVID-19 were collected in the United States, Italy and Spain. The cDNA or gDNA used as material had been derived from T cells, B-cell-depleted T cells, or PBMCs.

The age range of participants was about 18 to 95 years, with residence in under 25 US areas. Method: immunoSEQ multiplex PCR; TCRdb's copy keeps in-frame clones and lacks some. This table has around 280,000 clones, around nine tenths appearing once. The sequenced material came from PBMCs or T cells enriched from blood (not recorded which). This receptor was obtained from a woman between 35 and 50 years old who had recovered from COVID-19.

CDR3 in DNA: TGTGCCATCAGTGGTGGCGGGGCTAGGAGCTCCTACAATGAGCAGTTCTTC. It yields the protein CAISGGGARSSYNEQFF. This chain links TRBV10-3 with TRBJ2-1; D may be TRBD2 (6 bases). The germline V gene has CDR1 ENHRY and CDR2 SYGVKD. V was cut by 4 bases and J by 0 bases, with 16 bases left in between. CDR3 length: 17 amino acids.